The 4 T cell receptor beta chains below come from one sample, sequenced in a study of post-analysis software for immune sequencing data (dated by TCRdb to between 2015 and 2016). Results and caveats for the whole study, not just this receptor: Significantly higher frequencies in patients than in controls were found for a handful of TRBV segments, including TRBV5-6, TRBV5-1 and TRBV20-1.

Their target antigens are unknown. Preparation of the library involved PCR. Sequencing relied on an Illumina HiSeq 2500. To reduce PCR and sequencing biases, unique molecular identifiers were built into the TCR beta cDNA libraries. Using fastp trimming at Q25 and MiXCR clonotype assembly, TCRdb reanalyzed the public sequencing data and kept in-frame beta chains. Every CDR3 protein is listed once, alongside the most common genes and DNA of its rows. Present in this sample are hundreds of thousands of distinct CDR3 sequences, approximately 60% of which were seen just once. The ten largest make up about 11% of the sample. The specimen was blood. The source of these receptors is a girl aged 2 to 10 with multiple sclerosis.

The DNA of the CDR3 is TGTGCCAGCAGGGGGATCTCCGGGAACTATGGCTACACCTTC. Its translation: CASRGISGNYGYTF. This rearrangement joins TRBV12-3 or TRBV12-4 to TRBJ1-2; D ambiguous. Deletions cut 6 bases from V and 2 bases from J, with 13 bases between. The length of the CDR3 is 14 residues.

This chain joins TRBV27 and TRBJ1-6; D call uncertain. V lost 5 bases to trimming and J lost 7 bases, with 12 bases between them. This CDR3 region has 14 residues. Per the germline V gene, CDR1 is MNHEY and CDR2 is SMNVEV (reference sequence). The CDR3 DNA sequence: TGTGCCAGCAGTACCGGGCCGCGAAATTCACCCCTCCACTTT. Translated, it gives CASSTGPRNSPLHF.

J is TRBJ2-5 and V is TRBV12-3 or TRBV12-4; TRBD2 aligns across 11 bases. CDR3 length equals 15 residues. Germline trimming cut 6 bases from V and 4 bases from J; bases unmatched to any gene: 7. CDR3 sequence reads: CASSLSGRGGETQYF. The DNA of the CDR3 is TGTGCCAGCAGCCTTAGCGGGAGGGGGGGAGAGACCCAGTACTTC.

The V call is TRBV6-5, the J call TRBJ2-3, with TRBD1 matching 9 bases. The CDR3 extends over 16 amino acids. Germline trimming cut 3 bases from V and 5 bases from J; bases unmatched to any gene: 9. Per the germline V gene, CDR1 is MNHEY and CDR2 is SVGAGI. The CDR3 spells CASSYFGTGREDTQYF. Written as DNA, the CDR3 is TGTGCCAGCAGTTATTTCGGGACAGGGAGGGAAGATACGCAGTATTTT.